The 16 T cell receptor beta chains below come from one sample, sequenced in a study of T cells after yellow fever vaccination. TCRdb reprocessed the 5' RACE reads via MiXCR and lists one record per CDR3 protein. Here the sample spans about 550,000 distinct CDR3 sequences, over 15% being singletons. The sample here was PBMCs, taken 15 days after the yellow fever booster vaccination. Receptors were obtained from a man aged 25 to 45 who received the YFV17D yellow fever vaccine.

This clonotype occurred a few times. This chain connects TRBV18 to TRBJ2-7; maybe TRBD1 (9 bases). The CDR3 is 14 amino acids. The V gene's germline CDR1 is KGHSH and CDR2 LQKENI. The V gene lost 6 bases and the J gene lost 6 bases, with 18 bases spanning the gap. In DNA form, the CDR3 reads TGTGCCAGCTCGTTCGGACAGGGGACTAGCGAGCAGTACTTC. It encodes CASSFGQGTSEQYF.

The rearrangement links TRBV20-1 to TRBJ2-7; 8 bases are shared with TRBD1. Germline trimming cut 3 bases from V and 5 bases from J; bases unmatched to any gene: 9. Per the germline V gene, CDR1 is DFQATT and CDR2 is SNEGSKA (reference sequence). CDR3 length: 14 residues. The CDR3 DNA sequence: TGCAGTGCTAGTTATGCAGGGGGCGTCGACGAGCAGTACTTC. It specifies CSASYAGGVDEQYF.

The V call is TRBV11-2, the J call TRBJ2-3, with unresolved D. The CDR3 contains 17 residues. Trimming took 5 bases from V and 4 from J, leaving 22 bases between them. Germline CDR1 is SGHAT and CDR2 is FQNNGV. This chain's CDR3 is CASSHTQNRVWADTQYF. Here the CDR3 DNA reads TGTGCCAGCAGCCATACACAAAACCGGGTTTGGGCAGATACGCAGTATTTT.

This clonotype showed up just a few times. The gene calls are TRBV29-1 and TRBJ2-7, with 7 bases identical to TRBD2. The germline V gene encodes CDR1 SQVTM and CDR2 ANQGSEA. This CDR3 is built from 13 residues. After removal of 7 bases from V and 6 bases from J, the junction contained 12 bases not matched to a gene. The CDR3 DNA sequence: TGCAGCGGCTCCCCCGAGCGGGAAGGCGAGCAGTACTTC. Protein sequence: CSGSPEREGEQYF.

This clonotype was counted once. The J gene is TRBJ1-2, the V gene TRBV20-1; possibly TRBD1 for D (5 bases). Trimming pared 0 bases from V and 3 bases from J, leaving 11 bases between. Germline values: CDR1 DFQATT, CDR2 SNEGSKA (reference sequence). The CDR3 spans 14 residues. CDR3 sequence: CSARDEGQYYGYTF. The CDR3 nucleotides read TGCAGTGCTAGAGACGAGGGGCAGTACTATGGCTACACCTTC.

The chain couples TRBV7-6 to TRBJ2-7, with 7 nucleotides matching TRBD2. CDR1 is SGHVS and CDR2 is FNYEAQ in the germline V gene. The CDR3 covers 14 residues. Trimming at V came to 4 bases and at J to 5 bases, leaving 8 bases not matched to a gene. The CDR3: CASSSGYLADEQYF. The CDR3 nucleotides read TGTGCCAGCAGCTCCGGTTACCTAGCGGACGAGCAGTACTTC.

This clonotype was counted between two and nine times. This sequence joins TRBV11-2 and TRBJ2-5; 8 positions agree with TRBD1. This CDR3 is 15 amino acids long. The V and J ends lost 2 bases and 2 bases, in that order; junction bases with no gene match: 4. Germline V gene data show CDR1 as SGHAT and CDR2 as FQNNGV. The DNA for the CDR3 is TGTGCCAGCAGCTTATGGACAGGGAATCAAGAGACCCAGTACTTC. The encoded protein is CASSLWTGNQETQYF.

This sequence joins TRBV6-1 and TRBJ2-7; 9 bases are a match to TRBD1. The CDR3 runs to 14 residues. Germline values: CDR1 MNHNS, CDR2 SASEGT. Losses at the gene ends were 10 bases for V and 8 bases for J; bases not matched to a gene: 15. The CDR3 loop is CATEQGQGLTKQYF. The CDR3 DNA is TGTGCCACCGAGCAGGGACAGGGACTTACGAAGCAGTACTTC.

This clonotype was seen only a few times. This chain joins TRBV11-2 and TRBJ2-5; 11 nucleotides align to TRBD2. Germline assignment: CDR1 SGHAT and CDR2 FQNNGV. The CDR3 totals 17 residues. After removal of 2 bases from V and 5 bases from J, the junction contained 10 bases not matched to a gene. The CDR3 region has the DNA TGTGCCAGCAGCTTAACCGCTGGACTAGCGGGTTTGGAGACCCAGTACTTC. It translates to CASSLTAGLAGLETQYF.

This clonotype has only a few counts. The CDR3: CASSSRLMNTEAFF. DNA for the CDR3: TGTGCCAGCAGCTCCAGGCTCATGAACACTGAAGCTTTCTTT. The rearrangement joins TRBV7-8 to TRBJ1-1; D is uncertain. This CDR3 region has 14 residues. Per germline, CDR1 SGHVS and CDR2 FQNEAQ. V shed 4 bases and J shed 0 bases, with 9 bases lying between them.

This clonotype was detected a few times. The chain's CDR3 is CASSSLAESYEQYF. The CDR3 bases are TGCGCCAGCAGCTCTCTAGCGGAGTCCTACGAGCAGTACTTC. The chain carries TRBV5-1 and TRBJ2-7, with 7 bases lining up with TRBD2. The CDR3 is 14 amino acids. J was trimmed by 1 base and V by 3 bases; bases with no gene match: 4. Germline V gene sequence: CDR1 SGHRS, CDR2 YFSETQ.

This clonotype was counted a few times. This CDR3 reads CSASVTGYSNQPQHF. CDR3 DNA sequence: TGCAGTGCTAGCGTGACAGGCTATAGCAATCAGCCCCAGCATTTT. The chain employs TRBV20-1 and TRBJ1-5; D possibly corresponds to TRBD1 (6 bases). V lost 3 bases, J lost 0 bases, and 12 bases lay in between. Germline V gene data show CDR1 as DFQATT and CDR2 as SNEGSKA (reference sequence). The CDR3 length is 15 residues.

V and J are TRBV27 and TRBJ2-7, with TRBD2 as a possible D gene (6 bases). This CDR3 region has 15 residues. V lost 1 base, J lost 4 bases, and 14 bases lay in between. The V gene's germline CDR1 is MNHEY and CDR2 SMNVEV (reference sequence). This chain's CDR3 is CASSLLGRTGYEQYF. In nucleotides, the CDR3 is TGTGCCAGCAGTTTATTAGGGAGGACGGGATACGAGCAGTACTTC.

This clonotype was counted only a few times. The chain links TRBV10-3 to TRBJ1-2; no reliable D call. CDR1 and CDR2 from the germline V gene are ENHRY and SYGVKD. Trimming pared 0 bases from V and 5 bases from J, leaving 13 bases between. The CDR3 length is 15 residues. The CDR3 protein is CAISESTTSRYGYTF. For the CDR3, the DNA is TGTGCCATCAGTGAGTCTACGACATCCCGATATGGCTACACCTTC.

This clonotype was counted a few times. The CDR3 sequence is CASSELNGFKEQYF. The CDR3 region has the DNA TGTGCCAGCAGTGAATTAAACGGTTTTAAAGAGCAGTACTTC. The V call is TRBV25-1, the J call TRBJ2-7; D is unresolved. The germline V gene has CDR1 MGHDK and CDR2 SYGVNS. V lost 1 base to trimming and J lost 7 bases, with 14 bases between them. The CDR3 contains 14 residues.

The genes are TRBV7-2 and TRBJ2-1, with a tentative D call TRBD2 (6 bases). Trimming removed 1 base from V and 3 bases from J, with 13 bases in between. The length of the CDR3 is 16 residues. Germline loops: CDR1 SGHTA, CDR2 FQGNSA. The CDR3 nucleotides are TGTGCCAGCAGCTTAGTGGGGGGTAGCGGCTACAATGAGCAGTTCTTC. It codes for CASSLVGGSGYNEQFF.